One and the same sample provided the 10 T cell receptor beta chains below, sequenced in a study of blood T cell repertoires in COVID-19. Data came from immunoSEQ multiplex PCR; TCRdb stores just in-frame clones and leaves some out. The data hold hundreds of thousands of clones, with about 87% observed a single time. Material: peripheral blood. Receptors originate from a man aged 60 to 75 who had recovered from COVID-19.

The J gene is TRBJ1-1, the V gene TRBV5-6; D might be TRBD1 (6 bases). The length of the CDR3 is 14 residues. V shed 2 bases and J shed 4 bases, with 12 bases lying between them. Germline lookup yields CDR1 SGHDT and CDR2 YYEEEE. CDR3 nucleotides: TGTGCCAGCAGCTTCAAAGGGGGTAGCACTGAAGCTTTCTTT. This encodes CASSFKGGSTEAFF.

The chain joins TRBV19 to TRBJ2-4, with 9 bases matching TRBD1. The CDR3 extends over 13 amino acids. Germline assignment: CDR1 LNHDA and CDR2 SQIVND (reference sequence). J gave up 6 bases and V 5 bases, and 2 bases lay outside the gene matches. The CDR3 sequence is CASSPGQGNIQYF. As DNA, the CDR3 is TGTGCCAGTAGTCCGGGACAGGGAAACATTCAGTACTTC.

The V call is TRBV25-1, the J call TRBJ1-4; no clear D gene. This CDR3 comprises 14 residues. The ends were cut back, 2 bases at V and 4 bases at J, with 8 bases in the middle. Germline loops: CDR1 MGHDK, CDR2 SYGVNS. The DNA for the CDR3 is TGTGCCAGCAGTGAAACCGGTTTTAATGAAAAACTGTTTTTT. This gives the protein CASSETGFNEKLFF.

V is TRBV7-9 and J is TRBJ1-4; 8 positions match TRBD1. Germline loops: CDR1 SEHNR, CDR2 FQNEAQ (reference sequence). This CDR3 has 15 amino acids. With V trimmed by 5 bases and J by 3 bases, 5 bases remained unmatched. CDR3 sequence (DNA): TGTGCCAGCAGCAAGGGACAGGCCTCTAATGAAAAACTGTTTTTT. Protein product: CASSKGQASNEKLFF.

This clone was detected once. V is TRBV7-3 and J is TRBJ2-7; D ambiguous. V lost 5 bases, J lost 9 bases, and 17 bases lay in between. Germline CDR1 is SGHTA and CDR2 is FQGTGA. The CDR3 consists of 13 residues. Here the CDR3 DNA reads TGTGCCAGCAGCCAAACCTCGGAGTCTACGCAGTACTTC. Residues: CASSQTSESTQYF.

This chain joins TRBV9 and TRBJ1-1, with TRBD1 as a possible D gene (6 bases). This CDR3 spans 15 amino acids. Trimming left V 0 bases short and J 1 base short, with 10 bases between. The germline V gene has CDR1 SGDLS and CDR2 YYNGEE. The CDR3 DNA sequence: TGTGCCAGCAGCGTAGGCGGGGGGGCGAACACTGAAGCTTTCTTT. Translated, it gives CASSVGGGANTEAFF.

This chain's CDR3 is CASSRTGAVANYGYTF. The CDR3 DNA is TGTGCCAGCAGCCGGACAGGGGCAGTAGCTAACTATGGCTACACCTTC. V and J are TRBV9 and TRBJ1-2; 9 bases match TRBD1. The V segment lost 4 bases and the J segment 0 bases; nucleotides outside the gene matches: 7. CDR1 is SGDLS, CDR2 YYNGEE, per germline. There are 16 residues in the CDR3.

This chain links TRBV7-9 with TRBJ2-7; 10 bases fit TRBD1. The germline CDR1 and CDR2 sequences are SEHNR and FQNEAQ (reference sequence). Unmatched junction bases numbered 5, after V lost 4 bases and J lost 5 bases. This CDR3 comprises 14 residues. CDR3 bases: TGTGCCAGCAGCTGGGACAGGGGATTGAACGAGCAGTACTTC. This codes for CASSWDRGLNEQYF.

V gene TRBV29-1 combines with J gene TRBJ1-1, with 8 bases lining up with TRBD1. The germline V gene has CDR1 SQVTM and CDR2 ANQGSEA. This CDR3 spans 13 amino acids. The J segment lost 1 base and the V segment lost 3 bases, leaving 1 base of the junction unmatched. The CDR3 DNA is TGCAGCGTTGAGGGGACAGGGAACACTGAAGCTTTCTTT. Amino acids: CSVEGTGNTEAFF. The variable domain in full, completed from reference TRBV29-1 and TRBJ1-1, reads SAVISQKPSRDICQRGTSLTIQCQVDSQVTMMFWYRQQPGQSLTLIATANQGSEATYESGFVIDKFPISRPNLTFSTLTVSNMSPEDSSIYLCSVEGTGNTEAFFGQGTRLTVV.

The genes are TRBV6-4 and TRBJ2-4, with 7 bases fitting TRBD1. The CDR3 has 13 amino acids. Germline-derived CDR1 and CDR2 are MRHNA and SNTAGT. Trimming at V came to 3 bases and at J to 7 bases, leaving 3 bases not matched to a gene. CDR3 in amino acids: CASSEGRGNIQYF. CDR3 in DNA: TGTGCCAGCAGTGAGGGCAGGGGGAACATTCAGTACTTC.